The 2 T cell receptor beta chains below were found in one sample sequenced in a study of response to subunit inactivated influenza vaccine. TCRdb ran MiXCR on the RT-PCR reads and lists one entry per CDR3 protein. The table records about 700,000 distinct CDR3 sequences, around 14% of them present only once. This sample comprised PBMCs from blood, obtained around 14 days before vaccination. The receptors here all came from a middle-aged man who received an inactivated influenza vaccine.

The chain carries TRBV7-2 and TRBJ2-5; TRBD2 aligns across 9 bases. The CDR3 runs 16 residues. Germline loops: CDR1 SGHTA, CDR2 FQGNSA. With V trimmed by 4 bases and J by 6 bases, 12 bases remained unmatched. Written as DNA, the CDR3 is TGTGCCAGCAGCTCCCCCGGCGCGGGAGGGGTAAAGACCCAGTACTTC. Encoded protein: CASSSPGAGGVKTQYF. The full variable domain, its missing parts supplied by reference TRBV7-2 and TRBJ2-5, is GAGVSQSPSNKVTEKGKDVELRCDPISGHTALYWYRQSLGQGLEFLIYFQGNSAPDKSGLPSDRFSAERTGGSVSTLTIQRTQQEDSAVYLCASSSPGAGGVKTQYFGPGTRLLVL.

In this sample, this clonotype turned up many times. CDR3 nucleotides: TGCAGTGCTAGAGATAGGGGGCAGACGAACACTGAAGCTTTCTTT. Its translation: CSARDRGQTNTEAFF. The chain has TRBV20-1 and TRBJ1-1; 7 bases map to TRBD1. The CDR3 has 15 residues. Losses at the gene ends were 0 bases for V and 1 base for J; bases not matched to a gene: 5. The V gene's germline CDR1 is DFQATT and CDR2 SNEGSKA (reference sequence).